The clone carrying this T cell receptor (beta chain) was observed a few times. What it binds is not known. This entry comes from a study of T-cell memory formation after mild COVID-19. Using constant-segment primers, 5'RACE produced TCR alpha and TCR beta cDNA libraries carrying sample barcodes and UMIs. In TCRdb, the 5' RACE reads were re-called with MiXCR into one record per CDR3 protein. The sample carries roughly 110,000 distinct CDR3 sequences, around a fifth recorded once. Points from the study as a whole: The finding that pre-infection memory included some responding clones suggested that cross-reactive memory joined. Mainly in CM and EM were contracting CD4+ clones; CD8+ were in EMRA. CD4/CD8 balance characterized clones contracting day 15 to 85, and CD4+ skew characterized later expanders.

The receptor comes from a man between 18 and 29 years old who had mild COVID-19 (a few samples of this study predate the infection). Cell type and time point are not known. The sequencing sample was made of PBMCs or a T cell subset sorted from them (not recorded which).

DNA of the CDR3: TGCAGTGCCCGAAGCATTAGGGGGCCCCTCGACACCGGGGAGCTGTTTTTT. Its translation: CSARSIRGPLDTGELFF. V usage is TRBV20-1 and J usage is TRBJ2-2; 7 nucleotides agree with TRBD1. The V gene end was trimmed by 6 bases and the J gene end by 3 bases; junction bases not matched to a gene: 16. CDR1 DFQATT and CDR2 SNEGSKA come from the germline V gene (reference sequence). This CDR3 has 17 amino acids.